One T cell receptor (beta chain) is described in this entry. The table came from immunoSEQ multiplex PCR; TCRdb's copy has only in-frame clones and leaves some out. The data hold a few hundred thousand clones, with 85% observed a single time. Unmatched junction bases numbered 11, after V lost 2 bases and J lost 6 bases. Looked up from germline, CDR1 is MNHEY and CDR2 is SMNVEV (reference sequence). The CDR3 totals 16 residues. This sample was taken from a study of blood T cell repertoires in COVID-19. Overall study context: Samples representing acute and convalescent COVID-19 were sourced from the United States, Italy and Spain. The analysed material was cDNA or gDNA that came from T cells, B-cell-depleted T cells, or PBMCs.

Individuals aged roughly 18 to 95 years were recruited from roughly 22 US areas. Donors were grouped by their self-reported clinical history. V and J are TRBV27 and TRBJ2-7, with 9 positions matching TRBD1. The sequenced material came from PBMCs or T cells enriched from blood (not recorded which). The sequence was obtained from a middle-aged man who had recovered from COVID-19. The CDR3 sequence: CASSLPTGGYISEQYF. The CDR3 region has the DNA TGTGCCAGCAGTTTACCCACAGGGGGCTACATATCCGAGCAGTACTTC.